Reported below is one T cell receptor beta chain. This clonotype appeared many times. What antigen it recognizes has not been identified. The record has no base qualities; no much larger clone is one base away. The sample comes from a study of T cells in Graves' hyperthyroidism and ophthalmopathy (dated by TCRdb to between 2019 and 2020). Regarding the study in general: Peripheral blood samples were taken at the time of initial diagnosis, prior to any treatment. To identify distinguishing TCR V-J signatures, a discovery cohort of 100 or so patients was used, comprising 40 to 45 with Graves' ophthalmopathy and around 57 with stable Graves' hyperthyroidism. Prospective prediction of ophthalmopathy was tested in an independent validation cohort of under 20 hyperthyroidism patients and some 17 patients who later progressed to ophthalmopathy. The approximately 95 discovery patients were divided at random into training and test sets in a 7:3 ratio. In more than five Graves' hyperthyroidism patients, the study also compared T-cell repertoires from thyroid tissue with T-cell repertoires from blood. Once sampling was done, hyperthyroidism patients were given methimazole at a starting dose of 30 mg daily, whereas ophthalmopathy patients were given high-dose intravenous methylprednisolone. TCR Vbeta CDR3 sequencing of 130 to 150 peripheral blood samples (43 ophthalmopathy, 75 hyperthyroidism and roughly 17 progressor patients) is reported in the paper. General findings and caveats noted by the study authors: In validation, the model predicted progression to ophthalmopathy a median of about 6 months before onset, with around 70% sensitivity and about 72% specificity. A 13 V-J signature model separated ophthalmopathy from stable hyperthyroidism, with roughly 88% sensitivity and roughly 82% specificity in cross-validation and 80%/75% in testing. Most expanded thyroid clonotypes (frequency above 0.001) were also found in blood, which suggests that blood repertoires may mirror thyroid immune responses. Sample size was not statistically predetermined, and blinding of investigators to group allocation was not performed.

The TCR beta CDR3 regions were amplified from the RNA transcripts. The TCR CDR3 was subjected to a first round of RT-PCR using the HTBI primer set and the Qiagen OneStep RT-PCR kit. Libraries were constructed in a second round of multiplex PCR, after which size selection and purification were carried out. Paired-end sequencing of the libraries was performed with 100 bp reads on an Illumina HiSeq2000. As for the authors' bioinformatics: Raw data were processed with SOAPnuke, discarding reads with adapters, uncalled bases, mean Phred below 15, or no exact constant-primer or identifier match. COPE v1.2.5 was used to merge the high-quality paired reads, and each unique nucleotide sequence was defined as a clonotype. Clonotypes were aligned to IMGT TRBV, TRBD and TRBJ reference segments using MiTCR v1.1. Only V-J combinations with frequency above 0.0001, covering 99% to 99.2% of repertoires, were analysed. A TCS score was defined as the ratio of F50 (clonal expansion) to E x V (chaos), with BLOSUM62-based TCRdist applied between CDR3 peptides within each V-J. Welch's t-statistics and random forest reduced fewer than 600 V-J features to 10 to 15, which were used in a naive Bayes classifier (R e1071). Using fastp trimming at Q25 and MiXCR clonotype assembly, TCRdb reanalyzed the public sequencing data and kept in-frame beta chains. Under each unique CDR3 protein, matching rows form one entry showing the most common genes and DNA. It is TCRdb's table, rather than the study itself, that gives the V and J calls and clone size. This sample has about 690,000 distinct CDR3 sequences in its table, and 15% to 20% of those were observed once. The ten largest account for around a sixth of the sample.

Graves' hyperthyroidism was defined as stable when no progression to ophthalmopathy occurred over 18 months of follow-up. The hyperthyroidism patients were between 18 and 65 years old and newly diagnosed, with a disease duration of less than 2 months. The study excluded patients with uncontrolled infections, other autoimmune diseases, pregnancy or lactation. Diagnoses were established on the basis of clinical symptoms, serum thyroxine and TRAb, thyroid ultrasound, and orbital computed tomography. Ficoll-Paque density gradient centrifugation was used to isolate PBMCs from approximately 10 ml of fresh peripheral blood. Total RNA was extracted using Trizol reagent, and RNA quality was assessed on an Agilent 2100 Bioanalyzer. The CDR3 holds 13 amino acids from the cysteine to the phenylalanine. CDR3 DNA only is kept here, 39 bases in frame from base 1. Looking up the germline V gene yields CDR1 SQVTM and CDR2 ANQGSEA. Trimming at the junction amounts to 4 bases on V and 2 bases on J, and the germline ends lie 9 bases apart.

The source of this sequence is a man between 45 and 60 years old with Graves' hyperthyroidism. Sequencing used blood. The sequence is built from TRBV29-1 and TRBJ1-5; no D gene call is confident. Here is the DNA: TGCAGCGTTGTCATGGAACGCAATCAGCCCCAGCATTTT. Translation gives CSVVMERNQPQHF.